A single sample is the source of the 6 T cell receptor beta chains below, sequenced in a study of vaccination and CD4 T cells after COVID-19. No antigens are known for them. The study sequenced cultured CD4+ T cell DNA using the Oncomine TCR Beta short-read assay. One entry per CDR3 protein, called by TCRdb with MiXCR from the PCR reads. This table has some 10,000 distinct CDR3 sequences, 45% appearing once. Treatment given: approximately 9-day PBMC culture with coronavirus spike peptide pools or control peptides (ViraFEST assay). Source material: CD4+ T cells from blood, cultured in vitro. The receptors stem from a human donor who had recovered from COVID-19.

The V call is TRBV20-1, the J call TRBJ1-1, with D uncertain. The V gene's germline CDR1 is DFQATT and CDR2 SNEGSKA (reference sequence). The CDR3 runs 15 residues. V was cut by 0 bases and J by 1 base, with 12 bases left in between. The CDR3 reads CSARDHVRSNTEAFF. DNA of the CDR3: TGCAGTGCTAGAGATCACGTCAGATCGAACACTGAAGCTTTCTTT.

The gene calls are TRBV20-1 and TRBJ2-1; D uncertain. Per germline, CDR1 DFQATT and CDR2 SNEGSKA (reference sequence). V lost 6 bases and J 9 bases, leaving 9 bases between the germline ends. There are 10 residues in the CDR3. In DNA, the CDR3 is TGCAGTGCCCGAGTATTTGAGCAGTTCTTC. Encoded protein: CSARVFEQFF.

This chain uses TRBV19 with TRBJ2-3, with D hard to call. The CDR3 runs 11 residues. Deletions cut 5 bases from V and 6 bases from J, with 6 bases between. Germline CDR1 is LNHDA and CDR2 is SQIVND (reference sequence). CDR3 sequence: CASSAGDTQYF. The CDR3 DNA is TGTGCCAGTAGTGCCGGCGATACGCAGTATTTT. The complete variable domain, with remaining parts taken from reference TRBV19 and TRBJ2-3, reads DGGITQSPKYLFRKEGQNVTLSCEQNLNHDAMYWYRQDPGQGLRLIYYSQIVNDFQKGDIAEGYSVSREKKESFPLTVTSAQKNPTAFYLCASSAGDTQYFGPGTRLTVL.

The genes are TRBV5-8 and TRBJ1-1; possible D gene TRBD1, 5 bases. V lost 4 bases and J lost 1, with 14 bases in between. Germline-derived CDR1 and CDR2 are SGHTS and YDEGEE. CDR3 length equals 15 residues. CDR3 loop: CASSGRGRPNTEAFF. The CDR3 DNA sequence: TGTGCCAGCAGCGGAAGGGGACGGCCGAACACTGAAGCTTTCTTT.

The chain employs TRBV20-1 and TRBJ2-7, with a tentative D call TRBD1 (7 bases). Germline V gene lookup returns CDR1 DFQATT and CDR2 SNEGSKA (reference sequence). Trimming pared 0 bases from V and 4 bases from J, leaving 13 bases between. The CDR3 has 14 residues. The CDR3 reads CSAREDRRGYEQYF. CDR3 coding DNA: TGCAGTGCTAGAGAGGACAGGAGGGGTTACGAGCAGTACTTC.

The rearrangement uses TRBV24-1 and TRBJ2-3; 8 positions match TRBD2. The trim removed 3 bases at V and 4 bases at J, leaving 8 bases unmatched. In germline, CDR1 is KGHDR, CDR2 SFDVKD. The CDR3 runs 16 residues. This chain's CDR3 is CATSDVGGGWADTQYF. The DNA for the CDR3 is TGTGCCACCAGTGATGTCGGGGGGGGATGGGCAGATACGCAGTATTTT.